A single sample gave rise to the 10 T cell receptor beta chains below, sequenced in a study of neoadjuvant anti-PD-1 for oral cavity cancer. Profiling relied on immunoSEQ multiplex PCR, and the TCRdb table lists in-frame clones only, not all of them. The data show over 8,500 clones, with 65% to 70% seen just once and roughly 8.3% held by the top ten. Sequences were derived from tumor tissue, sampled before nivolumab (anti-PD-1) treatment. These receptors all stem from a person aged 40 to 85 with oral cavity squamous cell carcinoma.

This clone occurred once. The chain uses TRBV19 and TRBJ2-1, with 7 bases lining up with TRBD2. The germline gives CDR1 LNHDA, CDR2 SQIVND (reference sequence). The CDR3 is 13 amino acids. Trimming at V came to 3 bases and at J to 8 bases, leaving 4 bases not matched to a gene. CDR3 nucleotides: TGTGCCAGTAGTATCTCCCGGGAGGATGAGCAGTTCTTC. Residues: CASSISREDEQFF.

This clone occurred a few times. The chain is built from TRBV19 and TRBJ2-1; 9 nucleotides agree with TRBD1. The V gene end was trimmed by 7 bases and the J gene end by 6 bases; junction bases not matched to a gene: 13. Per germline, CDR1 LNHDA and CDR2 SQIVND (reference sequence). The CDR3 totals 16 residues. The DNA for the CDR3 is TGTGCCAGTACCTTCTCATACAGGGGGCCGGGCAATGAGCAGTTCTTC. As protein: CASTFSYRGPGNEQFF. Full variable domain (rest looked up from reference TRBV19 and TRBJ2-1): DGGITQSPKYLFRKEGQNVTLSCEQNLNHDAMYWYRQDPGQGLRLIYYSQIVNDFQKGDIAEGYSVSREKKESFPLTVTSAQKNPTAFYLCASTFSYRGPGNEQFFGPGTRLTVL.

This chain uses TRBV14 with TRBJ1-1; no reliable D call. The ends were cut back, 1 base at V and 3 bases at J, with 9 bases in the middle. This CDR3 is built from 14 residues. Looked up from germline, CDR1 is SGHDN and CDR2 is FVKESK. The CDR3 coding sequence is TGTGCCAGCAGCCAAGTAGGGCGGTACACTGAAGCTTTCTTT. Its protein product is CASSQVGRYTEAFF. The variable domain in full, completed from reference TRBV14 and TRBJ1-1, reads EAGVTQFPSHSVIEKGQTVTLRCDPISGHDNLYWYRRVMGKEIKFLLHFVKESKQDESGMPNNRFLAERTGGTYSTLKVQPAELEDSGVYFCASSQVGRYTEAFFGQGTRLTVV.

The table lists this clone with a few counts. DNA of the CDR3: TGTGCCAGCAGCTTAGGGCATTTCCAAGAGACCCAGTACTTC. As protein: CASSLGHFQETQYF. The V and J genes are TRBV5-6 and TRBJ2-5; D gene unclear. The CDR3 sequence is 14 residues long. The germline V gene encodes CDR1 SGHDT and CDR2 YYEEEE. V shed 2 bases and J shed 1 base, with 9 bases lying between them.

The rearrangement joins TRBV28 to TRBJ1-3; D remains unclear. Trimming left V 6 bases short and J 3 bases short, with 6 bases between. The CDR3 contains 12 residues. The germline gives CDR1 MDHEN, CDR2 SYDVKM. For the CDR3, the DNA is TGTGCCAGCAGGAGTAGTGGAAACACCATATATTTT. This codes for CASRSSGNTIYF.

DNA of the CDR3: TGCGCCAGGGGACTAGCGGAGAGGCTTTGGGAGACCCAGTACTTC. Residues: CARGLAERLWETQYF. The chain recombines TRBV10-1 with TRBJ2-5; 11 nucleotides line up with TRBD2. Germline CDR1 reads WNHNN; CDR2 reads SYGVQD (reference sequence). V lost 9 bases and J lost 5; bases outside the gene matches: 11. The CDR3 runs to 15 residues.

This chain links TRBV28 with TRBJ1-5, with unresolved D. Trimming cost V 4 bases and J 2 bases, with 21 bases left between them. Germline CDR1 reads MDHEN; CDR2 reads SYDVKM. The CDR3 extends over 18 amino acids. This chain's CDR3 is CASSSYPLTLRGNQPQHF. Here the CDR3 DNA reads TGTGCCAGCAGTTCATACCCATTGACACTACGGGGCAATCAGCCCCAGCATTTT. Using reference TRBV28 and TRBJ1-5 for the parts outside the CDR3, the full variable domain is DVKVTQSSRYLVKRTGEKVFLECVQDMDHENMFWYRQDPGLGLRLIYFSYDVKMKEKGDIPEGYSVSREKKERFSLILESASTNQTSMYLCASSSYPLTLRGNQPQHFGDGTRLSIL.

By sample fraction, this clone is medium-sized. The chain has TRBV27 and TRBJ1-5; 7 nucleotides match TRBD1. The CDR3 spans 16 residues. V gave up 7 bases and J gave up 7 bases; unmatched junction bases: 16. Germline loops: CDR1 MNHEY, CDR2 SMNVEV (reference sequence). The CDR3 nucleotides read TGTGCCAGCATCCCAACAGGGGCTGCGTTGGCACAGCCCCAGCATTTT. Translation: CASIPTGAALAQPQHF.

This clone was recorded a few times. The chain uses TRBV5-1 and TRBJ2-3; no reliable D call. Germline assignment: CDR1 SGHRS and CDR2 YFSETQ. Between the trimmed V and J ends, which lost 5 bases and 5 bases, there was a span of 6 bases. CDR3 length equals 11 residues. CDR3 nucleotides: TGCGCCAGCAGATACTTAGATACGCAGTATTTT. As protein: CASRYLDTQYF.

V usage is TRBV28 and J usage is TRBJ1-4; the D is unclear. Germline CDR1 reads MDHEN; CDR2 reads SYDVKM. Trimming took off 7 bases at V and 7 bases at J, with 13 bases between the two ends. The CDR3 is 13 amino acids. Here the CDR3 DNA reads TGTGCCAGCACTTCGCGGGTGGGTGAAAAACTGTTTTTT. As protein: CASTSRVGEKLFF.